This T cell receptor (beta chain) was captured by sequencing in a study of blood T cell repertoires in COVID-19. Overall study: Sample material is recorded as cDNA or gDNA derived from T cells, B-cell-depleted T cells, or PBMCs.

The CDR3 consists of 14 residues. The V end was cut by 7 bases, the J end by 0 bases, with 11 bases between. CDR1 is MNHEY, CDR2 SMNVEV, per germline (reference sequence). In the authors' methods: Reference gene primer amplification gave nucleated cell count estimates. Only in-frame clones appear in the TCRdb table, and some are missing; sequencing was by immunoSEQ multiplex PCR. That table supplies the V and J calls and clone size; D and trimming were determined from the DNA. The sample consists of nearly 95,000 clones, 80% to 90% of them appearing once. The gene calls are TRBV27 and TRBJ2-3; D unclear. The clonotype comes from an elderly woman with acute or convalescent COVID-19. Sequenced material: peripheral blood. CDR3 sequence (DNA): TGTGCCAGCACCCGAGGAGACAGCACAGATACGCAGTATTTT. Its translation: CASTRGDSTDTQYF.